Listed below are T cell receptor beta chains from one sample, sequenced in a study of blood T cell repertoires in COVID-19. TCRdb keeps only in-frame clones here, not all; method: immunoSEQ multiplex PCR. The table has 200,000 or so clones, around 84% seen once. The source material was peripheral blood. Receptor source: a human donor in a cohort sampled during active COVID-19. Both conserved end residues are part of each CDR3. A D gene is named only where the DNA matches it firmly. Size is omitted from some rows. Given values are once, few, many or a class for expanded clones.

clone_size cdr3_length j_call v_call d_call cdr3_nt cdr3_aa
many 17 TRBJ2-2 TRBV7-9 TRBD2 TGTGCCAGCAGCTTAGACGGGGGACTAGGCAAGACCGGGGAGCTGTTTTTT CASSLDGGLGKTGELFF
few 15 TRBJ2-1 TRBV24-1 TRBD1 TGTGCCACCAGTGATGGACAGGGGAATCTATATGAGCAGTTCTTC CATSDGQGNLYEQFF
- 16 TRBJ2-1 TRBV3-1/TRBV3-2 - TGTGCCAGCAGCCCATCGGGTCGGACTACTTACAATGAGCAGTTCTTC CASSPSGRTTYNEQFF
- 14 TRBJ1-6 TRBV3-1/TRBV3-2 TRBD1 TGTGCCAGCAGCCAGGGACAGGGAGATTCACCCCTCCACTTT CASSQGQGDSPLHF
- 15 TRBJ1-6 TRBV5-5 TRBD1 TGTGCCAGCAGCTCCCGGGACAGGGGCGATTTACCCCTCCACTTT CASSSRDRGDLPLHF
- 13 TRBJ2-6 TRBV4-1 - TGCGCCAGCAGCCCCGTGGCGGCCAACGTCCTGACTTTC CASSPVAANVLTF
few 13 TRBJ1-2 TRBV6-5 TRBD1 TGTGCCAGTATATCGACAGGGACTTATGGCTACACCTTC CASISTGTYGYTF
- 14 TRBJ2-3 TRBV11-3 TRBD1 TGTGCCAGCAGCCTCCGGGACAGCGGAGATACGCAGTATTTT CASSLRDSGDTQYF
- 17 TRBJ2-4 TRBV19 TRBD2 TGTGCCAGTAGTACTAGCGGGAGAGGTGGGGCCAAAAACATTCAGTACTTC CASSTSGRGGAKNIQYF
- 15 TRBJ1-2 TRBV6-1 TRBD1 TGTGCCAGCAGTGAAGGGGGACAGGGGACCTATGGCTACACCTTC CASSEGGQGTYGYTF
- 15 TRBJ2-2 TRBV19 - TGTGCCAGCCACACACAGGGTTTAAGCACCGGGGAGCTGTTTTTT CASHTQGLSTGELFF
- 14 TRBJ2-3 TRBV5-1 - TGCGCCAGCAGCTCCGGGGGAGAGGTAGATACGCAGTATTTT CASSSGGEVDTQYF
- 13 TRBJ1-1 TRBV2 - TGTGCCAGCAGTGGGCAAATGAACACTGAAGCTTTCTTT CASSGQMNTEAFF
- 13 TRBJ1-2 TRBV18 - TGTGCCAGCTCACAGGACAGCAACTATGGCTACACCTTC CASSQDSNYGYTF
- 16 TRBJ1-1 TRBV3-1/TRBV3-2 TRBD1 TGTGCCAGCAGCCAGAGGGGACAGGGCGGTGAGGGGGAAGCTTTCTTT CASSQRGQGGEGEAFF
- 16 TRBJ2-1 TRBV7-2 TRBD1 TGTGCCAGCAGCCCAAGGCTTACAGGGGGCTACAATGAGCAGTTCTTC CASSPRLTGGYNEQFF
- 17 TRBJ2-2 TRBV7-9 TRBD2 TGTGCCAGCAGCCCCCCGGGACTAGTGGGGGGCACCGGGGAGCTGTTTTTT CASSPPGLVGGTGELFF
- 16 TRBJ1-4 TRBV15 TRBD1 TGTGCCACCAGCAGAGCAGGGACAGCCTCTAGTGAAAAACTGTTTTTT CATSRAGTASSEKLFF
- 17 TRBJ2-4 TRBV4-1 - TGCGCCAGCAGCCAAGATCCAAGCCGAATAGCCAAAAACATTCAGTACTTC CASSQDPSRIAKNIQYF
- 17 TRBJ1-1 TRBV7-3 - TGTGCCAGCAGCTTACTACCGGGTCAGGGTGGTATGACTGAAGCTTTCTTT CASSLLPGQGGMTEAFF
- 16 TRBJ2-1 TRBV2 TRBD1 TGTGCCAGCACCCGAAAGGGGACAGCCCTTACAAATGAGCAGTTCTTC CASTRKGTALTNEQFF
- 15 TRBJ1-1 TRBV18 - TGTGCCAGCTCACCGACAGGAGTTAGGAACACTGAAGCTTTCTTT CASSPTGVRNTEAFF
few 13 TRBJ2-3 TRBV29-1 - TGCAGCTTCCAAGTTGAGGGGGCAGATACGCAGTATTTT CSFQVEGADTQYF
- 15 TRBJ2-2 TRBV7-6 - TGTGCCAGCAGCTTAGCCGGGGGGCGCACCGGGGAGCTGTTTTTT CASSLAGGRTGELFF
- 15 TRBJ2-5 TRBV29-1 - TGCAGCGTTGGATTCCGGGGAAACCCCCAAGAGACCCAGTACTTC CSVGFRGNPQETQYF
once 13 TRBJ2-7 TRBV29-1 TRBD2 TGCAGCGCCCGGACTAGCGGGAGTCGGGGGCAGTACTTC CSARTSGSRGQYF
few 15 TRBJ2-7 TRBV5-1 - TGCGCCAGCAGTTCCGGGACTGGATGGAACTACGAGCAGTACTTC CASSSGTGWNYEQYF
- 16 TRBJ2-1 TRBV9 TRBD2 TGTGCCAGCAGCGTAACCAGCGGGGGGGTTTACAATGAGCAGTTCTTC CASSVTSGGVYNEQFF
once 17 TRBJ2-2 TRBV15 TRBD2 TGTGCCACCAGCAGAGAACTCAGACTAGCGGACACCGGGGAGCTGTTTTTT CATSRELRLADTGELFF
- 17 TRBJ2-2 TRBV5-1 TRBD1 TGCGCCAGCAGCAGTCCCGGGACAGGGGGCAGTGCCGGGGAGCTGTTTTTT CASSSPGTGGSAGELFF
- 12 TRBJ2-3 TRBV12-3/TRBV12-4 - TGTGCCAGCAGTTTAACGGGGTCTACGCAGTATTTT CASSLTGSTQYF
few 13 TRBJ2-7 TRBV27 - TGTGCCAGCAGTCAGCGTCGTAGTGTCGAGCAGTACTTC CASSQRRSVEQYF
- 13 TRBJ1-1 TRBV30 TRBD1 TGTGCCTGGAAAGGACAGGGGGCACAAAGAGCTTTCTTT CAWKGQGAQRAFF
- 14 TRBJ1-2 TRBV7-2 TRBD1 TGTGCCAGCAGCTTAATTAACAGGGGCCATGGCTACACCTTC CASSLINRGHGYTF
- 13 TRBJ1-6 TRBV11-3 - TGTGCCAGCAGCTTAGATCAGTATTCACCCCTCCACTTT CASSLDQYSPLHF
- 15 TRBJ2-5 TRBV5-1 - TGCGCCAGCAGCCCGCATGAAGTGCGCGGGGAGACCCAGTACTTC CASSPHEVRGETQYF
- 14 TRBJ2-2 TRBV19 - TGTGCCAGTAGTTTCCTATCCCCCACCGGGGAGCTGTTTTTT CASSFLSPTGELFF
- 16 TRBJ2-2 TRBV4-1 TRBD2 TGCGCCAGCAGCCGAAAGGCGGGACTAGAGGCCGGGGAGCTGTTTTTT CASSRKAGLEAGELFF
- 15 TRBJ2-5 TRBV3-1/TRBV3-2 - TGTGCCAGCAGCCAAGACGTAGGCAGGCGAGAGACCCAGTACTTC CASSQDVGRRETQYF
- 14 TRBJ2-7 TRBV21-1 - TGTGCCAGCAGCAACCCCGGACAGGGGTACGAGCAGTACTTC CASSNPGQGYEQYF
- 16 TRBJ2-1 TRBV24-1 - TGTGCCACCAGTGACCTAACAGTTAGCTCCTACAATGAGCAGTTCTTC CATSDLTVSSYNEQFF
- 18 TRBJ2-1 TRBV7-2 - TGTGCCAGCAGCTTAAACCCCAGGACAGGACTATCCTACAATGAGCAGTTCTTC CASSLNPRTGLSYNEQFF
- 13 TRBJ1-1 TRBV10-3 TRBD1 TGTGCCACCACAGGGGGGACCCACACTGAAGCTTTCTTT CATTGGTHTEAFF
- 15 TRBJ1-4 TRBV11-2 - TGTGCCAGCAGTAAAGCGCAATGGTTGGCTGAAAAACTGTTTTTT CASSKAQWLAEKLFF
- 11 TRBJ1-5 TRBV6-5 - TGTGCCAGCAGCCGGTTGCAGCCCCAGCATTTT CASSRLQPQHF
few 14 TRBJ1-2 TRBV10-1 - TGCGCCAGCACCGGGGGGACTGAGAATTATGGCTACACCTTC CASTGGTENYGYTF